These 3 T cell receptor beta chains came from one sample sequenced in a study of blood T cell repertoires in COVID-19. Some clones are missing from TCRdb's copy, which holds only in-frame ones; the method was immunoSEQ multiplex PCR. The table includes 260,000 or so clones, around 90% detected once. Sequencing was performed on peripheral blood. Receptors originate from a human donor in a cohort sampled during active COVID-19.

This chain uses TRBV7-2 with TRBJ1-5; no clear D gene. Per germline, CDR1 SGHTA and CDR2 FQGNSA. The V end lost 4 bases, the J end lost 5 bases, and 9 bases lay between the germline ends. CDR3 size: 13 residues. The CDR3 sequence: CASSSINYQPQHF. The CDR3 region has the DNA TGTGCCAGCAGCTCCATCAACTATCAGCCCCAGCATTTT.

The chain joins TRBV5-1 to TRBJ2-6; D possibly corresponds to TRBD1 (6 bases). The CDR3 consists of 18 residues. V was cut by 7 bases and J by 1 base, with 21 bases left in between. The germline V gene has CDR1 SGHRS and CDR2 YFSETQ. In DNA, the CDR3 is TGCGCCAGCCAAAGGGTCATGGGGGCAGGGTCTGGGGCCAACGTCCTGACTTTC. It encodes CASQRVMGAGSGANVLTF.

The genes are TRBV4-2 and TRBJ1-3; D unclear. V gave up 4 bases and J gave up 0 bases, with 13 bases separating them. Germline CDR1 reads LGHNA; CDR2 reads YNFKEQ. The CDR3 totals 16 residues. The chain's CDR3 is CASSPSWAHSGNTIYF. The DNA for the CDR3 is TGTGCCAGCAGCCCAAGTTGGGCCCACTCTGGAAACACCATATATTTT.